These T cell receptor beta chains were read from a single sample in a study of T-cell reconstitution after alpha-beta-depleted transplantation in children. From the PCR reads, TCRdb called clonotypes with MiXCR, one entry per CDR3 protein. Of more than 150,000 distinct CDR3 sequences listed, roughly 15% were seen once; the top ten hold about 13%. Sequencing was performed on PBMCs from the stem cell graft donor, taken from the stem cell graft. All receptors come from a human donor who donated a stem cell graft to a child with acute lymphoblastic leukemia. The conserved cysteine and the conserved F or W are not part of the CDR3 here. D genes are given only for firm matches. Clone size is stated in some rows and not others, as once, few, many or a class when expanded.

J | V | D | size | length | CDR3
TRBJ2-2 | TRBV6-5 | - | - | 12 | ASSYRGDTGELF
TRBJ2-5 | TRBV5-1 | - | many | 14 | ASSLAKGRVAETQY
TRBJ1-2 | TRBV5-4 | - | - | 13 | ASSVRRGLEGGYT
TRBJ2-1 | TRBV29-1 | TRBD1 | many | 13 | SVLTGTGVNNEQF
TRBJ2-1 | TRBV11-1 | TRBD2 | - | 16 | ASSYGPETSRPIREQF
TRBJ2-1 | TRBV5-1 | TRBD1 | few | 15 | ASSLATTGGMRNEQF
TRBJ2-3 | TRBV28 | - | many | 12 | ASSPTRLGDTQY
TRBJ2-2 | TRBV20-1 | - | - | 13 | SASNKAERSGELF
TRBJ2-2 | TRBV30 | - | few | 9 | AWRMQRELF
TRBJ2-7 | TRBV5-1 | - | few | 13 | ASSLDQSQGYEQY
TRBJ2-5 | TRBV5-1 | - | many | 10 | ASSVPQETQY
TRBJ2-1 | TRBV4-2 | TRBD2 | many | 13 | ASSQLAGGRNEQF
TRBJ1-2 | TRBV29-1 | - | many | 11 | SVAPGTSGGYT
TRBJ2-4 | TRBV14 | - | many | 13 | ASSPLLDGGNIQY
TRBJ2-1 | TRBV20-1 | TRBD2 | many | 12 | SAYRLAGDDEQF
TRBJ1-1 | TRBV10-3 | TRBD1 | many | 13 | AISEGTGMNTEAF
TRBJ2-3 | TRBV7-2 | - | many | 11 | ASSAGGTDTQY
TRBJ2-5 | TRBV5-1 | TRBD2 | many | 14 | ASAWGGKNYQETQY
TRBJ2-1 | TRBV20-1 | TRBD1 | many | 15 | SAIRQGSYSSYNEQF
TRBJ2-1 | TRBV10-3 | TRBD2 | many | 13 | AISESTSRNNEQF
TRBJ2-7 | TRBV6-2/TRBV6-3 | - | - | 13 | ASSYRSGRSYEQY
TRBJ2-1 | TRBV5-1 | - | many | 12 | ASSRASSDNEQF
TRBJ2-7 | TRBV27 | TRBD1 | many | 13 | ASSLSTGPTYEQY
TRBJ2-5 | TRBV7-2 | - | many | 11 | ASSLELAETQY
TRBJ1-2 | TRBV20-1 | - | - | 15 | SARDFSMGKETYGYT
TRBJ2-7 | TRBV28 | - | many | 10 | ASSSSQYEQY
TRBJ2-5 | TRBV7-9 | - | - | 12 | ASSFVGVGETQY
TRBJ2-7 | TRBV9 | - | many | 13 | ASSVDEGGTYEQY
TRBJ2-7 | TRBV20-1 | TRBD2 | - | 11 | TARSLAGTEQY
TRBJ2-1 | TRBV20-1 | - | - | 14 | SAYSGRELISNEQF
TRBJ2-3 | TRBV11-1 | - | many | 17 | ASSLMGRLREGSTDTQY
TRBJ2-1 | TRBV6-1 | TRBD2 | many | 13 | ASSGTGLASNEQF
TRBJ2-2 | TRBV11-3 | TRBD2 | - | 13 | ASSPAGGQTGELF
TRBJ2-6 | TRBV7-8 | TRBD1 | many | 15 | ASSLYRGNSGANVLT
TRBJ1-5 | TRBV6-1 | - | many | 13 | ASSVYRNSNQPQH
TRBJ2-1 | TRBV5-1 | - | many | 10 | ASTGSYNEQF
TRBJ2-7 | TRBV5-6 | - | few | 12 | ASSLGQGGGEQY
TRBJ2-1 | TRBV12-3/TRBV12-4 | TRBD2 | many | 15 | ASSLGAGGIAYNEQF
TRBJ1-2 | TRBV5-1 | - | many | 11 | ASRSGNGYGYT
TRBJ1-5 | TRBV19 | - | - | 13 | ASSISLGSNQPQH
TRBJ1-4 | TRBV5-1 | - | many | 11 | ASSTRDLEKLF
TRBJ2-7 | TRBV5-1 | TRBD1 | - | 16 | ASSVRGTGGASSYEQY